Ten or more counts support the clone carrying this T cell receptor beta chain. Its antigen is not known. This sample is part of a study of early T cells in non-severe SARS-CoV-2 infection. Across the study: Sequenced material consisted of bulk RNA (from unsorted whole blood), and chains were unpaired. General observations from the study: VDJdb matching, biased toward anti-spike CD8 responses, missed private and CD4 specificities.

The library protocol tagged individual cDNA molecules with unique molecular identifiers. TCRdb redid the calling of the 5' RACE reads with MiXCR, one entry per CDR3 protein. The table includes nearly 110,000 distinct CDR3 sequences, over 8.5% detected once. CDR3 length: 14 residues. The gene calls are TRBV21-1 and TRBJ1-3; the table gives TRBD1 as D, unverified against the DNA. TRBV21-1 is a pseudogene segment. The source of this sequence is an adult who was a healthcare worker with PCR-confirmed SARS-CoV-2 infection or an uninfected control (not recorded which). The sample taken for sequencing was whole blood. CDR3 protein: CASRSLKAGNTIYF. In nucleotides, the CDR3 is TGTGCCAGCAGGTCCCTTAAGGCTGGAAACACCATATATTTT.